The TCR beta chain under discussion was sequenced for a study of neurological immune-mediated disorders. Notes on the study in general: Private repertoires in all groups were suggested by the absence of shared CDR3 amino acid sequences among expanded clones across subjects.

CDR1 MGHRA and CDR2 YSYEKL come from the germline V gene. V lost 0 bases to trimming and J lost 4 bases, with 15 bases between them. The CDR3 is 17 amino acids. MiXCR, applied by TCRdb to the 5' RACE reads, yields one record per CDR3 protein. The sample has around 47,000 distinct CDR3 sequences, 20% to 25% seen once. Time point noted: technical triplicate 3. In this sample, this clonotype turned up many times. The antigen is undetermined. This TCR was sampled from a man aged 55 to 69 with HTLV-1-associated myelopathy (HAM/TSP). Input material: PBMCs. V usage is TRBV4-1 and J usage is TRBJ2-2, with D perhaps given as TRBD1 or TRBD2 (6 bases each). CDR3 sequence reads: CASSQEQGGLGTGELFF. CDR3 nucleotides: TGCGCCAGCAGCCAAGAACAGGGAGGTCTGGGCACCGGGGAGCTGTTTTTT.